The rows below give T cell receptor beta chains drawn from one sample of a study of blood T cell repertoires in COVID-19. Produced via immunoSEQ multiplex PCR; TCRdb's table is partial and in-frame only. The sample carries under 200,000 clones, around 80% recorded once. Material for sequencing was peripheral blood. Every receptor here comes from a man aged 65 to 79 with active or convalescent COVID-19. CDR3s include the opening cysteine and the closing phenylalanine or tryptophan. The order of the fields is clone size, D gene, V gene, J gene, CDR3 DNA, CDR3 protein. D genes are given only for firm matches. Clone sizes are given selectively: once, few, many, or a class where the clone is expanded.

>-|TRBD1|TRBV13|TRBJ1-2
TGTGCCAGCAGCTCCATCGGACAGGGTGGCTACACCTTC
CASSSIGQGGYTF
>once|-|TRBV5-6|TRBJ1-3
TGTGCCAGCAGCGCTCAGACAATGAGCTCTGGAAACACCATATATTTT
CASSAQTMSSGNTIYF
>-|TRBD2|TRBV9|TRBJ2-1
TGTGCCAGCAGCGTAAGCTCCAGCGGGAGGGGTGAGCAGTTCTTC
CASSVSSSGRGEQFF
>-|TRBD2|TRBV29-1|TRBJ2-3
TGCAGCGTTGAAGATTTTAGCGGGAGAGATACGCAGTATTTT
CSVEDFSGRDTQYF
>-|-|TRBV7-8|TRBJ1-1
TGTGCCAGCAGCTCGGTGATGGTCAACACTGAAGCTTTCTTT
CASSSVMVNTEAFF
>-|-|TRBV27|TRBJ2-2
TGTGCCAGCAGTTTCTACCCCGGGGAGCTGTTTTTT
CASSFYPGELFF
>-|-|TRBV29-1|TRBJ2-1
TGCAGCGTTGGACCGAATGCAGGGAATGAGCAGTTCTTC
CSVGPNAGNEQFF
>-|-|TRBV20-1|TRBJ2-7
TGCAGTGCCAGAAGGGGGTTCGAGCAGTACTTC
CSARRGFEQYF
>-|-|TRBV15|TRBJ2-3
TGTGCCACCAGCAGAGATGAGGGATCTAGCACAGATACGCAGTATTTT
CATSRDEGSSTDTQYF
>-|-|TRBV6-2/TRBV6-3|TRBJ1-1
TGTGCCAGCAGTTTTGGAGGGGCAGTGGCTGAAGCTTTCTTT
CASSFGGAVAEAFF
>-|TRBD2|TRBV5-1|TRBJ2-1
TGCGCCAGCAGTCCCAGCGGGGCTGCGAACAATGAGCAGTTCTTC
CASSPSGAANNEQFF
>-|-|TRBV30|TRBJ2-7
TGTGCCTGGACCTCAGGGGTAGACTACGAGCAGTACTTC
CAWTSGVDYEQYF
>-|TRBD1|TRBV5-1|TRBJ1-1
TGCGCCAGCAGCATCCTGGGACAGGACACTGAAGCTTTCTTT
CASSILGQDTEAFF
>-|TRBD1|TRBV12-5|TRBJ1-2
TGTGCTAGTGGTTTGGGACAGGGACAGACGAACTATGGCTACACCTTC
CASGLGQGQTNYGYTF
>-|TRBD2|TRBV15|TRBJ2-7
TGTGCCACCAGCAGAGAGGGGACTAGCGGACGCTACGAGCAGTACTTC
CATSREGTSGRYEQYF
>-|-|TRBV10-2|TRBJ1-6
TGCGCCAGCAGTTTACAGGGTAGGGGTAATTCACCCCTCCACTTT
CASSLQGRGNSPLHF
>-|TRBD1|TRBV15|TRBJ1-1
TGTGCCACCAGCAGACGGACAGGGGGTATAGGAGCTTTCTTT
CATSRRTGGIGAFF
>-|-|TRBV24-1|TRBJ2-3
TGTGCCACCAGTGATTCAGCGGATACGCAGTATTTT
CATSDSADTQYF
>few|-|TRBV14|TRBJ1-6
TGTGCCAGCAGCCAGTACCTGGGGCAGGGGTATTCACCCCTCCACTTT
CASSQYLGQGYSPLHF
>-|TRBD1|TRBV7-8|TRBJ2-6
TGTGCCAGCAGCCCCCCCGTGGGACAGTCCCTCCCCTCTGGGGCCAACGTCCTGACTTTC
CASSPPVGQSLPSGANVLTF
>once|TRBD1|TRBV2|TRBJ1-1
TGTGCCAGCAGTGCGTTGACAGGGGGAGCTTTCTTT
CASSALTGGAFF
>-|TRBD2|TRBV3-1/TRBV3-2|TRBJ2-1
TGTGCCAGCAGCCTTTGGACTAGCGGGACCAATGAGCAGTTCTTC
CASSLWTSGTNEQFF
>-|-|TRBV30|TRBJ2-7
TGTGCCTGGATGCGAGGATCCGCCTACGAGCAGTACTTC
CAWMRGSAYEQYF
>-|TRBD1|TRBV18|TRBJ2-2
TGTGCCAGCTCACCACCGGGACAGGGGGCCGGGGAGCTGTTTTTT
CASSPPGQGAGELFF
>-|TRBD1|TRBV2|TRBJ2-3
TGTGCCAGCAGTAAGGACAGGCGGTATTCAACAGATACGCAGTATTTT
CASSKDRRYSTDTQYF
>once|-|TRBV6-5|TRBJ1-1
TGTGCCAGCAGTTACCGAGGCAACACTGAAGCTTTCTTT
CASSYRGNTEAFF
>few|TRBD1|TRBV5-1|TRBJ1-6
TGCGCCAGCAGCCCAGGACAGGGTGAGTCACCCCTCCACTTT
CASSPGQGESPLHF
>few|-|TRBV5-6|TRBJ1-2
TGTGCCAGCAGCATACGGGACACCGTTTTCTATGGCTACACCTTC
CASSIRDTVFYGYTF
>few|-|TRBV18|TRBJ1-2
TGTGCCAGCTCATCCGGGAGTGGGCTGAGTGGCTACACCTTC
CASSSGSGLSGYTF
>-|TRBD1|TRBV2|TRBJ1-4
TGTGCCAGCAGAAAACAGGGGGGCGGAACTAATGAAAAACTGTTTTTT
CASRKQGGGTNEKLFF
>few|-|TRBV3-1/TRBV3-2|TRBJ1-4
TGTGCCAGCAGCCAAGAGGGCGGAGGTCTTAATGAAAAACTGTTTTTT
CASSQEGGGLNEKLFF
>-|TRBD1|TRBV6-1|TRBJ1-2
TGTGCCAGCAGTTCCACAGGGGGCGGTCTAAATGGCTACACCTTC
CASSSTGGGLNGYTF
>many|-|TRBV27|TRBJ2-3
TGTGCCAGCAGTTCTCGGGACTCACAAACGGATACGCAGTATTTT
CASSSRDSQTDTQYF
>-|-|TRBV29-1|TRBJ1-5
TGCAGCGTTGAACAGGGGTTCGGTCAGCCCCAGCATTTT
CSVEQGFGQPQHF
>-|-|TRBV9|TRBJ2-3
TGTGCCAGCAGTATCACAGATACGCAGTATTTT
CASSITDTQYF
>-|TRBD2|TRBV6-2/TRBV6-3|TRBJ2-5
TGTGCCAGCAGTTCACTAGCGGGGGTGCAAGAGACCCAGTACTTC
CASSSLAGVQETQYF
>-|-|TRBV21-1|TRBJ2-3
TGTGCCAGCAGCAAGTCGGTCGGGGTAGTCACAGATACGCAGTATTTT
CASSKSVGVVTDTQYF
>-|TRBD1|TRBV5-4|TRBJ2-1
TGTGCCAGCAGCACCACAGGGGCAGGAATGTACAATGAGCAGTTCTTC
CASSTTGAGMYNEQFF
>-|-|TRBV5-5|TRBJ1-5
TGTGTCAGCAGCTTGGAATTGCGGCTGGTCCAGCCCCAGCATTTT
CVSSLELRLVQPQHF
>once|TRBD1|TRBV19|TRBJ1-5
TGTGCCAGTAGTATGGACAGGGGATATCAGCCCCAGCATTTT
CASSMDRGYQPQHF
>-|-|TRBV7-9|TRBJ1-5
TGTGCCAGCAGCACGAACTTCAGGGGTGGCAATCAGCCCCAGCATTTT
CASSTNFRGGNQPQHF
>-|-|TRBV5-1|TRBJ2-1
TGCGCCAGCAGCTTGCCAGAGGGTCTGAACAATGAGCAGTTCTTC
CASSLPEGLNNEQFF
>few|-|TRBV21-1|TRBJ1-1
TGTGCCAGCAGCAAAGTCCGGGGGAACACTGAAGCTTTCTTT
CASSKVRGNTEAFF